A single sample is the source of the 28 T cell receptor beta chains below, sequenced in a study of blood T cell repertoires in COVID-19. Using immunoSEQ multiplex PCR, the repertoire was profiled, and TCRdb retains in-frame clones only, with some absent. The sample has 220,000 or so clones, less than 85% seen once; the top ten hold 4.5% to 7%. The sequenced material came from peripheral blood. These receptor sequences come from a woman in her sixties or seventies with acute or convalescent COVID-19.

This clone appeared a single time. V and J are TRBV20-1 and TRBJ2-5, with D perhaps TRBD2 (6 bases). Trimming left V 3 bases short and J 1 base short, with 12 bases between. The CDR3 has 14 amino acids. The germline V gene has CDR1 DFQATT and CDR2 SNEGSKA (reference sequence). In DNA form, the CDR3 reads TGCAGTGCTAGTGGCTTGGGGGGCCAAGAGACCCAGTACTTC. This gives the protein CSASGLGGQETQYF.

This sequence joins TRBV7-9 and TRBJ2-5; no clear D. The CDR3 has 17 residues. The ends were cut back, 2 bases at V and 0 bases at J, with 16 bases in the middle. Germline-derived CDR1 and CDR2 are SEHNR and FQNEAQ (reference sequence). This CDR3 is CASSLSAPIRYQETQYF. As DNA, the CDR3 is TGTGCCAGCAGCTTATCTGCACCTATCCGATACCAAGAGACCCAGTACTTC.

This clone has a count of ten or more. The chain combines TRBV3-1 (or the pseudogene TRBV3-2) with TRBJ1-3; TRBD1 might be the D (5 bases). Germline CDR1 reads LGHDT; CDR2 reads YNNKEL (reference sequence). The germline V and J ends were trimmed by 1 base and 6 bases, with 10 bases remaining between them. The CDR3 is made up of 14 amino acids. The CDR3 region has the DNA TGTGCCAGCAGCCAAGGGGTCAGGGAAAACACCATATATTTT. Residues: CASSQGVRENTIYF.

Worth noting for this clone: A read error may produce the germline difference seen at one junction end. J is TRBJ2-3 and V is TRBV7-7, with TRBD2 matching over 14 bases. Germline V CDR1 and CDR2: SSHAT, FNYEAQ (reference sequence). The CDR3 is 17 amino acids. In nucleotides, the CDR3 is TGTGCTAGCAGCAAGGGACTAGCGGGAGTGGGGACAGATACGCAGTATTTT. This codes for CASSKGLAGVGTDTQYF.

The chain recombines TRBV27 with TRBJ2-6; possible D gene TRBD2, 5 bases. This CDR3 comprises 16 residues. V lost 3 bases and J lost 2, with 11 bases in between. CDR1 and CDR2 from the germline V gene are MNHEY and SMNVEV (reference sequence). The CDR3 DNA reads TGTGCCAGCAGTTTCGGAAAGAGGGCTGGGGCCAACGTCCTGACTTTC. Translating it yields CASSFGKRAGANVLTF.

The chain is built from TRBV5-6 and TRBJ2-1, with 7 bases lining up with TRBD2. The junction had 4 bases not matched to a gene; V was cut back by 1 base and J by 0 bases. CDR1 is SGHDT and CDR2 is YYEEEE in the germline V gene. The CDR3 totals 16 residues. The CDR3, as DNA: TGTGCCAGCAGCTTGCGCCTAGCGGACTCCTACAATGAGCAGTTCTTC. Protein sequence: CASSLRLADSYNEQFF.

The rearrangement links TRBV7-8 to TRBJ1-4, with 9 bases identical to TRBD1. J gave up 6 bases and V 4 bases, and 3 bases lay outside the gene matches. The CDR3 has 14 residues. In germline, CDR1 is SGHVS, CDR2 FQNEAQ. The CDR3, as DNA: TGTGCCAGCAGCTCACAGGGGGCCGATGAAAAACTGTTTTTT. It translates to CASSSQGADEKLFF.

The CDR3 bases are TGCGCCAGCAGTGAGTCGGGGGGCTCTGGAAACACCATATATTTT. This translates into CASSESGGSGNTIYF. The chain couples TRBV10-2 to TRBJ1-3; possible D gene TRBD1, 5 bases. The CDR3 runs 15 residues. Germline CDR1 reads WSHSY; CDR2 reads SAAADI. Trimming removed 0 bases from V and 0 bases from J, with 6 bases in between.

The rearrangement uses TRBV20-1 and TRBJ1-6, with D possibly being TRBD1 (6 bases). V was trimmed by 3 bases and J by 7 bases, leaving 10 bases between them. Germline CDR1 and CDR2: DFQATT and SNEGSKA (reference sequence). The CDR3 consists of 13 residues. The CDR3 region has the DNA TGCAGTGCTAGTCTCCAGGGGAATTCACCCCTCCACTTT. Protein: CSASLQGNSPLHF.

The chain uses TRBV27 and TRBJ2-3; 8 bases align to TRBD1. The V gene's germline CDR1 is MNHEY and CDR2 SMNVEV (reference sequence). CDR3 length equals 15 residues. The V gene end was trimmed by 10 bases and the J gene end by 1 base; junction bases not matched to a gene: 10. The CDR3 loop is CATLSRTGRTDTQYF. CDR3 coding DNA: TGTGCCACACTATCCAGGACAGGGCGCACAGATACGCAGTATTTT.

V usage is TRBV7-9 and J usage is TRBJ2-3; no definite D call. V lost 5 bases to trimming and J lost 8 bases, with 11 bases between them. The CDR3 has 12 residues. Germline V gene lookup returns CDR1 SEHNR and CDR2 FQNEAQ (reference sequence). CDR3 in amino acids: CASSPPVGTQYF. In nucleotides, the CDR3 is TGTGCCAGCAGCCCCCCGGTCGGTACGCAGTATTTT. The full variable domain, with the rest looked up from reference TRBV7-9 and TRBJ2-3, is DTGVSQNPRHKITKRGQNVTFRCDPISEHNRLYWYRQTLGQGPEFLTYFQNEAQLEKSRLLSDRFSAERPKGSFSTLEIQRTEQGDSAMYLCASSPPVGTQYFGPGTRLTVL.

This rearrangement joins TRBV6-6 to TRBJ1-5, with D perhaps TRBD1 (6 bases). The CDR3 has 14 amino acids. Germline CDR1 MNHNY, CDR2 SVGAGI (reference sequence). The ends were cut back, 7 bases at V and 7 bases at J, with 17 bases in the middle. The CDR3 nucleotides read TGTGCCAGCACCAAGCGGACAGCGGGGCAGCCCCAGCATTTT. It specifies CASTKRTAGQPQHF.

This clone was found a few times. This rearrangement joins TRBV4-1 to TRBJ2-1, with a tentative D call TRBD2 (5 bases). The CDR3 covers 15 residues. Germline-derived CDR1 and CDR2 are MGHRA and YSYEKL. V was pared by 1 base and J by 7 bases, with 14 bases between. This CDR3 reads CASSQAPAVGNEQFF. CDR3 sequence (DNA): TGCGCCAGCAGCCAAGCTCCAGCGGTAGGTAATGAGCAGTTCTTC.

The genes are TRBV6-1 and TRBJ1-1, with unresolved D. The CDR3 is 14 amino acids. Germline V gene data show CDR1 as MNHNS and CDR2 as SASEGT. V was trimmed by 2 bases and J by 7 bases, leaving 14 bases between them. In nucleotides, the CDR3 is TGTGCCAGCAGTGAATCCGCGACTGGCGGTGAAGCTTTCTTT. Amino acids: CASSESATGGEAFF.

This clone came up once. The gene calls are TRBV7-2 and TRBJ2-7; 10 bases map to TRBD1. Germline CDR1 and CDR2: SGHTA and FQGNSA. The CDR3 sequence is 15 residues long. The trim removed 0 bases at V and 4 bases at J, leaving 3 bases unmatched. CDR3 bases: TGTGCCAGCAGCTTAGCCGGGACAGGGGCTTACGAGCAGTACTTC. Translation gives CASSLAGTGAYEQYF.

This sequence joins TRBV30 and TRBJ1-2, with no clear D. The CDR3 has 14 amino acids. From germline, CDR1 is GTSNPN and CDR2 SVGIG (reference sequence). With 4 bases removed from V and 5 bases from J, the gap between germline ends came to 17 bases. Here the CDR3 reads CAWNKGGLGYGYTF. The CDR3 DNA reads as TGTGCCTGGAATAAGGGAGGTCTCGGTTATGGCTACACCTTC.

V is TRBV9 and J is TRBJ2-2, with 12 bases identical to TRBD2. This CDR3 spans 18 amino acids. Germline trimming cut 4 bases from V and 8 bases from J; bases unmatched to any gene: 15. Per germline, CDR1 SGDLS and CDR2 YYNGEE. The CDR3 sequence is CASSPGPPSGRAAGELFF. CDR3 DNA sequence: TGTGCCAGCAGCCCAGGCCCCCCTAGCGGGAGGGCCGCGGGGGAGCTGTTTTTT.

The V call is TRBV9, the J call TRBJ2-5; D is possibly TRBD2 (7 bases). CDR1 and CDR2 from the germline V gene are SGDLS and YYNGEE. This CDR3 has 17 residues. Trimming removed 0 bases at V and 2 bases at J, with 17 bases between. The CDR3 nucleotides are TGTGCCAGCAGCGTAGGGGGGGCTAGCGGACTACAAGAGACCCAGTACTTC. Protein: CASSVGGASGLQETQYF.

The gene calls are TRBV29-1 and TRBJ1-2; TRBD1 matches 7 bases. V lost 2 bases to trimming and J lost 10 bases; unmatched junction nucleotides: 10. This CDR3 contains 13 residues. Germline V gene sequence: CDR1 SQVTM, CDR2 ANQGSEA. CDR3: CSVEKGQGDAYTF. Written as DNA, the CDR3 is TGCAGCGTTGAAAAAGGGCAGGGGGACGCCTACACCTTC. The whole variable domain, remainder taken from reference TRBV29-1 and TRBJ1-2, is SAVISQKPSRDICQRGTSLTIQCQVDSQVTMMFWYRQQPGQSLTLIATANQGSEATYESGFVIDKFPISRPNLTFSTLTVSNMSPEDSSIYLCSVEKGQGDAYTFGSGTRLTVV.

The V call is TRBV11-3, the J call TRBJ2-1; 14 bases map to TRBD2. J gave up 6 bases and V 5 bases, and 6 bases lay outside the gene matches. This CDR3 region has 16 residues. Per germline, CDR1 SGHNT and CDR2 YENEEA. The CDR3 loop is CASSRGTSGSSNEQFF. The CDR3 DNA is TGTGCCAGCAGCCGGGGGACTAGCGGGAGTAGCAATGAGCAGTTCTTC.

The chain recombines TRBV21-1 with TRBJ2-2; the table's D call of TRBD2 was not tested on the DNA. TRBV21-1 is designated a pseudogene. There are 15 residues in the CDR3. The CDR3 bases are TGTGCCAGCATTACAAGCGGGAATGGGGCCGGGGAGCTGTTTTTT. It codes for CASITSGNGAGELFF.

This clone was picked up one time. The CDR3: CASSPVSGNTIYF. The CDR3 coding sequence is TGTGCCAGCAGCCCGGTCTCTGGAAACACCATATATTTT. The V call is TRBV5-4, the J call TRBJ1-3; D ambiguous. Trimming took off 4 bases at V and 0 bases at J, with 5 bases between the two ends. Germline V gene sequence: CDR1 SGHNT, CDR2 YYREEE (reference sequence). The CDR3 has 13 amino acids.

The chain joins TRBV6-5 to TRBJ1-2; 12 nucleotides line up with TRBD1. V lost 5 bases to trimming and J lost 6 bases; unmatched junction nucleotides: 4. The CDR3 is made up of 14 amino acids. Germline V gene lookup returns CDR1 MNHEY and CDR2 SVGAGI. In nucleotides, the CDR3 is TGTGCCAGCAGTCGAGGGACAGGGGGCGATGGCTACACCTTC. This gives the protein CASSRGTGGDGYTF.

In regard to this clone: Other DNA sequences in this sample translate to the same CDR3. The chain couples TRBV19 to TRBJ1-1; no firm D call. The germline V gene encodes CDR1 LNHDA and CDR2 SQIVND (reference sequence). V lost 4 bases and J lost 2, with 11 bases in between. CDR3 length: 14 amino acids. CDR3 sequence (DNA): TGTGCCAGTAGTAAGAGGGAGGGCAACACTGAAGCTTTCTTT. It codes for CASSKREGNTEAFF.

The CDR3 region is CASSQAPGKSGGNTEAFF. For the CDR3, the DNA is TGTGCCAGCAGCCAAGCCCCGGGGAAGTCGGGCGGGAACACTGAAGCTTTCTTT. V gene TRBV3-1 (or the pseudogene TRBV3-2) combines with J gene TRBJ1-1, with no clear D. Trimming took 1 base from V and 1 from J, leaving 19 bases between them. The CDR3 loop spans 18 amino acids. Germline loops: CDR1 LGHDT, CDR2 YNNKEL (reference sequence).

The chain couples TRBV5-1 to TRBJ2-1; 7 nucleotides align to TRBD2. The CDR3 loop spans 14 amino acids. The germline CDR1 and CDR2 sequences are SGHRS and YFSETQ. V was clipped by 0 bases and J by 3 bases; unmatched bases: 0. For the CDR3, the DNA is TGCGCCAGCAGCTTGGGCGGGAGCTACAATGAGCAGTTCTTC. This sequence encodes CASSLGGSYNEQFF.

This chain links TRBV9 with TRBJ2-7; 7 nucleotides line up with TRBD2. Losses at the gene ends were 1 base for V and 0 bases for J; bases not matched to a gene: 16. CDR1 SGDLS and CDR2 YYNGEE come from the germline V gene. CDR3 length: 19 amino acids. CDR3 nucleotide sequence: TGTGCCAGCAGCGTACCACATTATCCGGGACTAAGGAGCTCCTACGAGCAGTACTTC. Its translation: CASSVPHYPGLRSSYEQYF.

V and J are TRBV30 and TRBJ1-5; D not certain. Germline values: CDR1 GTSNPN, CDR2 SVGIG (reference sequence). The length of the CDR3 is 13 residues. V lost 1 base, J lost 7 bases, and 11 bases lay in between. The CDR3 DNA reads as TGTGCCTGGAGTGGGGAGGTGGGCCAGCCCCAGCATTTT. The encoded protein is CAWSGEVGQPQHF. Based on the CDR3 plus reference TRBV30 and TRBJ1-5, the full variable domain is SQTIHQWPATLVQPVGSPLSLECTVEGTSNPNLYWYRQAAGRGLQLLFYSVGIGQISSEVPQNLSASRPQDRQFILSSKKLLLSDSGFYLCAWSGEVGQPQHFGDGTRLSIL.